The clone carrying this T cell receptor (beta chain) has a single count. Its specificity is not known. These data come from a study of T cell repertoires in cytomegalovirus infection. Overall study context: Based on public TCR beta signatures, there were indications of CMV infection and of a matching HLA type.

TCRdb reprocessed the reads with MiXCR, giving one entry per CDR3 protein. The sample contains approximately 750,000 distinct CDR3 sequences, 35% of which appear only once. Germline V lookup: CDR1 SGHVT, CDR2 SQSDAQ. After removal of 1 base from V and 3 bases from J, the junction contained 3 bases not matched to a gene. The CDR3 has 15 amino acids. Findings and limits, study-wide: Dominating the ex vivo response were TCR beta clonotypes that were CMV-specific and HLA-C-restricted.

The chain employs TRBV7-4 and TRBJ1-2, with 9 nucleotides matching TRBD1. This clonotype was obtained from a human donor in good health (CMV status not recorded). Some clones in this sample may be carry-over from other donors' samples. Sequencing was performed on PBMCs. CDR3 sequence: CASSLGGQGYYGYTF. CDR3 coding DNA: TGTGCCAGCAGCTTAGGCGGACAGGGGTACTATGGCTACACCTTC.